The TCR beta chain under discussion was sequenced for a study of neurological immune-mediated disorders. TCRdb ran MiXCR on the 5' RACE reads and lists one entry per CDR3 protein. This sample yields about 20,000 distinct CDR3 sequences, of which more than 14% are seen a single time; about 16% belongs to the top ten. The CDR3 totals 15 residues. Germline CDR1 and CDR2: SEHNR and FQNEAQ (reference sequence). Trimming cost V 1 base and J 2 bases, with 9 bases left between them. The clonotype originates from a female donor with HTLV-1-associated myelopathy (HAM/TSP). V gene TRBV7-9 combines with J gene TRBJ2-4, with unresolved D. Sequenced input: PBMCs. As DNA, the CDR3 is TGTGCCAGCAGCTTAGAAGGGCGGACCAAAAACATTCAGTACTTC. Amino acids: CASSLEGRTKNIQYF.